This entry is about one TCR beta chain. Antigen specificity is unknown. CDR1 is MGHRA and CDR2 is YSYEKL in the germline V gene. V was clipped by 1 base and J by 0 bases, with 10 bases between them. The CDR3 loop spans 15 amino acids. The data stem from a study of T cells after yellow fever vaccination. Across the whole study: SMART-Seq v4 Ultra Low Input prepared the low-cell-number fractions. The study's findings and limits: Though weaker, the secondary response peaked faster, on day 5 versus 15.

One entry per CDR3 protein results from TCRdb running MiXCR on the 5' RACE reads. The data contain 150,000 to 200,000 distinct CDR3 sequences, about a tenth of them seen just once; the ten biggest clones take up around 35%. The sample in question was CD8+ T cells sorted from PBMCs, obtained 45 days after the yellow fever booster vaccination. This TCR came from a man aged 18 to 30 who received the YFV17D yellow fever vaccine. The chain uses TRBV4-1 and TRBJ2-7; D perhaps matches TRBD1 (5 bases). The CDR3 DNA reads TGCGCCAGCAGCCAAGGCCCAGGGATCTCCTACGAGCAGTACTTC. Encoded protein: CASSQGPGISYEQYF.